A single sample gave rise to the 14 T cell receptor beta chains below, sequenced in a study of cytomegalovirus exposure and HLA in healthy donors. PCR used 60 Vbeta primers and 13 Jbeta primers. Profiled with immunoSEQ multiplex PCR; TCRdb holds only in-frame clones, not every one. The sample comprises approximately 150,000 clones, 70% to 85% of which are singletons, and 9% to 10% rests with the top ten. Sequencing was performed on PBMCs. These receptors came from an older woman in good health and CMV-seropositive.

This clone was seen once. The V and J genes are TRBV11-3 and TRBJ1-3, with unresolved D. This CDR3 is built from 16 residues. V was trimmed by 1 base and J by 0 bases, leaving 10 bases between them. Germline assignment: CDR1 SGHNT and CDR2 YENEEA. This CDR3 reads CASSLVVPHSGNTIYF. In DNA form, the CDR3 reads TGTGCCAGCAGCTTAGTAGTCCCGCACTCTGGAAACACCATATATTTT.

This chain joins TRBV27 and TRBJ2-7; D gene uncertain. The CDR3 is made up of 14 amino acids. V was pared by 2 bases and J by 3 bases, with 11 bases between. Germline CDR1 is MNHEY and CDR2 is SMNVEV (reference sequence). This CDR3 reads CASSLGATGYEQYF. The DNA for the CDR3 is TGTGCCAGCAGTTTAGGAGCGACCGGCTACGAGCAGTACTTC.

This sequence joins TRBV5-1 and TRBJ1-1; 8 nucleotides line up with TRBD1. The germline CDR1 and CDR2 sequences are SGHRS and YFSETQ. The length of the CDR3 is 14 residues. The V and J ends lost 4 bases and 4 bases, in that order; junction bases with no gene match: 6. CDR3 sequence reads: CASSARTGSTEAFF. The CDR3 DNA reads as TGCGCCAGCAGCGCCCGGACAGGGTCCACTGAAGCTTTCTTT.

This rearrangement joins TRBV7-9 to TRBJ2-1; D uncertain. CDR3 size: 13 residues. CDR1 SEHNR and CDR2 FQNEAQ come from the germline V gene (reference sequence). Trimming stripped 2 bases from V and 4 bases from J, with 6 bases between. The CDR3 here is CASSLTLYNEQFF. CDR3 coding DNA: TGTGCCAGCAGCTTAACACTATACAATGAGCAGTTCTTC.

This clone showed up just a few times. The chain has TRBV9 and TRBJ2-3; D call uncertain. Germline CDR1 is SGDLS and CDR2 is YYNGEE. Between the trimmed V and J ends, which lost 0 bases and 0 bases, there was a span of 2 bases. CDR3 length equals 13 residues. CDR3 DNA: TGTGCCAGCAGCGTAGCTAGCACAGATACGCAGTATTTT. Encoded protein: CASSVASTDTQYF.

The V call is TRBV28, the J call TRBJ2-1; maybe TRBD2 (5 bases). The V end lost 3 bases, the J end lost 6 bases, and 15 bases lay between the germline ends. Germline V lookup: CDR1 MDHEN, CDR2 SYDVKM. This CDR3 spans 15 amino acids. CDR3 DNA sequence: TGTGCCAGCAGTTTTAACGGGATGCGGCTCAATGAGCAGTTCTTC. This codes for CASSFNGMRLNEQFF.

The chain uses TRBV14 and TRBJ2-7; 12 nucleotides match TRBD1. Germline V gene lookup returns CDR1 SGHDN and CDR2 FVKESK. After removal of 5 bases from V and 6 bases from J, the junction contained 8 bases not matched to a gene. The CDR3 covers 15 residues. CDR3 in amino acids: CASSDSGTGGFEQYF. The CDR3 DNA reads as TGTGCCAGCAGCGACTCCGGGACAGGGGGCTTCGAGCAGTACTTC.

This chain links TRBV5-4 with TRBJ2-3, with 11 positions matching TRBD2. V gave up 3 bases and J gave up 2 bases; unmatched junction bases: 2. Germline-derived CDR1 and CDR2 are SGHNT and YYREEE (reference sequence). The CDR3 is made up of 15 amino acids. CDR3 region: CASSSGLADTDTQYF. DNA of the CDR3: TGTGCCAGCAGCTCGGGACTAGCGGACACAGATACGCAGTATTTT.

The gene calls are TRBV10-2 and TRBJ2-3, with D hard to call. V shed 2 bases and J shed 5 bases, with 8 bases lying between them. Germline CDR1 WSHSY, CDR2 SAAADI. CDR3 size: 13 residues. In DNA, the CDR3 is TGCGCCAGCAGTGAGCTGAGACTAGATACGCAGTATTTT. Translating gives CASSELRLDTQYF.

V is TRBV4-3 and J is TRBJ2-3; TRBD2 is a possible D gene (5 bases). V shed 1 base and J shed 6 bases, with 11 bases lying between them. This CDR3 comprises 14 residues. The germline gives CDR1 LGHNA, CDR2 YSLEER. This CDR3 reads CASSQAPGLDTQYF. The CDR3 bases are TGCGCCAGCAGCCAAGCACCGGGGTTGGATACGCAGTATTTT.

CDR3 in DNA: TGTGCCAGCAGACCTAGACTAGCAGACACTAGCACAGATACGCAGTATTTT. Protein sequence: CASRPRLADTSTDTQYF. V gene TRBV27 combines with J gene TRBJ2-3, with 7 bases aligning to TRBD2. Trimming took 6 bases from V and 0 from J; bases not matched to a gene: 12. The CDR3 consists of 17 residues. The germline gives CDR1 MNHEY, CDR2 SMNVEV (reference sequence).

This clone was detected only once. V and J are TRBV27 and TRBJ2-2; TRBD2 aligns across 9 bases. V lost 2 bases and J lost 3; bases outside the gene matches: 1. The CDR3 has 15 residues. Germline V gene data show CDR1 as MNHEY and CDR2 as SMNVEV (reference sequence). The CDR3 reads CASSLLAGHTGELFF. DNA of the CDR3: TGTGCCAGCAGTTTACTAGCGGGACACACCGGGGAGCTGTTTTTT.

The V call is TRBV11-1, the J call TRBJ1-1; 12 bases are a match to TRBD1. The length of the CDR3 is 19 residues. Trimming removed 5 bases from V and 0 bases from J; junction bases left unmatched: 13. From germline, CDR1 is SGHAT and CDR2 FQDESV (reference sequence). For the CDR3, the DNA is TGTGCCAGCAGCACCCCCCCCGGGACAGGGGGCTCTCTGAACACTGAAGCTTTCTTT. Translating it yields CASSTPPGTGGSLNTEAFF.

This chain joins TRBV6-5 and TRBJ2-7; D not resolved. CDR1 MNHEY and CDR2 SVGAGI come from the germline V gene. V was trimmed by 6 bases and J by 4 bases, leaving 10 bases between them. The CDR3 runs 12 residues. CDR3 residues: CASSTTGYEQYF. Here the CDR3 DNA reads TGTGCCAGCAGCACCACCGGGTACGAGCAGTACTTC.